The rows below give T cell receptor beta chains drawn from one sample of a study of blood T cell repertoires in COVID-19. Repertoires were generated with immunoSEQ multiplex PCR, while TCRdb's copy carries only in-frame clones and drops some. The table shows tens of thousands of clones, with 70% to 90% occurring only once. Sequenced: peripheral blood. These receptors originate from a human donor in a cohort sampled during active COVID-19. CDR3s include the opening cysteine and the closing phenylalanine or tryptophan. A D gene is named only where the DNA matches it firmly. Clone size is stated in some rows and not others, as once, few, many or a class when expanded.

D: -
J: TRBJ2-2
V: TRBV9
size: -
DNA: TGTGCCAGCAGCGCCGTGACAGGCACCGGGGAGCTGTTTTTT
CDR3: CASSAVTGTGELFF

D: -
J: TRBJ2-6
V: TRBV3-1/TRBV3-2
size: -
DNA: TGTGCCAGCAGCCAAGCTAGCTCTGGGGCCAACGTCCTGACTTTC
CDR3: CASSQASSGANVLTF

D: TRBD2
J: TRBJ2-3
V: TRBV19
size: -
DNA: TGTGCCAGTAGTCATCCGGGACTAGCGGGAGTAGATACGCAGTATTTT
CDR3: CASSHPGLAGVDTQYF

D: -
J: TRBJ1-3
V: TRBV6-1
size: once
DNA: TGTGCCAGCAGTGATGGGGGCTTCGATGGAAACACCATATATTTT
CDR3: CASSDGGFDGNTIYF

D: -
J: TRBJ1-4
V: TRBV5-1
size: -
DNA: TGCGCCAGCAGCTTGGCCGAATGGGGAGAACTGTTTTTT
CDR3: CASSLAEWGELFF

D: TRBD1
J: TRBJ1-5
V: TRBV7-6
size: few
DNA: TGTGCCAGCAGCTTAGCGACAGGGGGTACCAATCAGCCCCAGCATTTT
CDR3: CASSLATGGTNQPQHF

D: -
J: TRBJ2-7
V: TRBV20-1
size: -
DNA: TGCAGTGCTAGTAATACACAACTGAGGGAGCAGTACTTC
CDR3: CSASNTQLREQYF

D: -
J: TRBJ2-7
V: TRBV5-4
size: once
DNA: TGTGCCAGCAGCTTGGACACACGGGAGTTGCAGTACTTC
CDR3: CASSLDTRELQYF

D: -
J: TRBJ1-5
V: TRBV28
size: -
DNA: TGTGCCAGCAGTCTCGGCAATCAGCCCCAGCATTTT
CDR3: CASSLGNQPQHF

D: TRBD1
J: TRBJ2-2
V: TRBV6-5
size: -
DNA: TGTGCCACCAAAGAACAGGGGACCAACACCGGGGAGCTGTTTTTT
CDR3: CATKEQGTNTGELFF

D: TRBD2
J: TRBJ2-5
V: TRBV5-1
size: -
DNA: TGCGCCAGCAGCCCCCCTGGACTAGCGGGGGGATCGAAGACCCAGTACTTC
CDR3: CASSPPGLAGGSKTQYF